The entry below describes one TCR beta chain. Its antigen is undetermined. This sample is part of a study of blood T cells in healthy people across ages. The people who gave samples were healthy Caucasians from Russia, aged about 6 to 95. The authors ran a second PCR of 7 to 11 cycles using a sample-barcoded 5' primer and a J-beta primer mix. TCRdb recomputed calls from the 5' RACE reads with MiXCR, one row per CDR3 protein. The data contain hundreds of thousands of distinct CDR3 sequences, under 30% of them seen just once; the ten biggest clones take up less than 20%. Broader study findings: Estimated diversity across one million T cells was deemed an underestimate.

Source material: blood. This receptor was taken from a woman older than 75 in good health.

The CDR3 sequence: CASSVGPFGTDASEQFF. Written as DNA, the CDR3 is TGTGCCAGCAGCGTAGGCCCCTTCGGCACCGATGCCAGTGAGCAGTTCTTC. The rearrangement uses TRBV9 and TRBJ2-1; no clear D gene. Germline CDR1 SGDLS, CDR2 YYNGEE. The length of the CDR3 is 17 residues. The V end was cut by 0 bases, the J end by 9 bases, with 22 bases between.